This T cell receptor (beta chain) is drawn from a study of T-cell reconstitution after alpha-beta-depleted transplantation in children. Unique molecular identifiers were used in preparing the TCRbeta library. TCRdb re-called the PCR reads with MiXCR, one entry per CDR3 protein. Seen here are hundreds of thousands of distinct CDR3 sequences, around 13% observed once, and the top ten hold around 2.2%. The CDR3 contains 16 residues. The receptor was derived from a male patient aged 10-17 years who had a stem cell transplant for acute myeloid leukemia, so the T cells may come from the graft donor. This sample comprised PBMCs, mostly from graft donor cells, obtained 360 days after TCRalphabeta/CD19-depleted stem cell transplant. The V call is TRBV21-1, the J call TRBJ2-7; the table's D call TRBD2 went unverified against the DNA. TRBV21-1 constitutes a pseudogene. The CDR3 region is CASSKEEGGGTHEQYF. CDR3 coding DNA: TGTGCCAGCAGCAAAGAGGAGGGTGGAGGGACCCACGAGCAGTACTTC.